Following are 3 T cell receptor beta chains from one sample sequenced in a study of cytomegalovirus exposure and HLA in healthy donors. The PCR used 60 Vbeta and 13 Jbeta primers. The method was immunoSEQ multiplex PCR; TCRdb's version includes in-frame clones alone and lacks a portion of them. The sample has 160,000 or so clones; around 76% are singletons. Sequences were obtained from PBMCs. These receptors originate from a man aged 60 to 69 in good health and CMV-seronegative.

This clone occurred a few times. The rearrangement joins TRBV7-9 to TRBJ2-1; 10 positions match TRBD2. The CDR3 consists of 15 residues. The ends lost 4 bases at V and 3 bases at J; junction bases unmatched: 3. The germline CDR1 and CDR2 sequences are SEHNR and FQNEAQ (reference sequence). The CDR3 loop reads CASSSRTSGYNEQFF. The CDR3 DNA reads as TGTGCCAGCAGCTCTCGGACTAGCGGCTACAATGAGCAGTTCTTC.

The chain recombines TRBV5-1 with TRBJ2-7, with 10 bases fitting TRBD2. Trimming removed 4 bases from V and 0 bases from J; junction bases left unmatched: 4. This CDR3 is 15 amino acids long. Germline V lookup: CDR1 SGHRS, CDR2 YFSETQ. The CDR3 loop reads CASSRTSGVSYEQYF. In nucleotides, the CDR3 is TGCGCCAGCAGCAGGACTAGCGGAGTCTCCTACGAGCAGTACTTC.

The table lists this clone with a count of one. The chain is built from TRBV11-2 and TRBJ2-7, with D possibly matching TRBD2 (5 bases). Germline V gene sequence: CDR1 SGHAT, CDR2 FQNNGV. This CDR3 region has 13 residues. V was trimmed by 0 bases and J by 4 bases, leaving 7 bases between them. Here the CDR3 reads CASSLERDYEQYF. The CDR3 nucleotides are TGTGCCAGCAGCTTAGAGAGGGATTACGAGCAGTACTTC.